This passage covers 13 T cell receptor beta chains from one sample sequenced in a study of T cell changes during pregnancy in multiple sclerosis. Here immunoSEQ multiplex PCR was the method, and the copy in TCRdb shows in-frame clones only, minus some. The table records around 70,000 clones, around 92% of them present only once. The specimen comprised peripheral blood, sampled before pregnancy. The receptors stem from a female donor with multiple sclerosis, enrolled in a pregnancy study.

V is TRBV15 and J is TRBJ2-5, with 7 nucleotides matching TRBD1. The V gene end was trimmed by 0 bases and the J gene end by 2 bases; junction bases not matched to a gene: 6. Germline CDR1 and CDR2: LNHNV and YYDKDF (reference sequence). The CDR3 spans 16 residues. The CDR3 DNA reads TGTGCCACCAGCAGAGATGACAGGGCCCCTCAAGAGACCCAGTACTTC. This gives the protein CATSRDDRAPQETQYF.

The chain couples TRBV27 to TRBJ2-1, with 8 bases identical to TRBD1. The CDR3 extends over 15 amino acids. After removal of 0 bases from V and 2 bases from J, the junction contained 0 bases not matched to a gene. The V gene's germline CDR1 is MNHEY and CDR2 SMNVEV (reference sequence). CDR3 bases: TGTGCCAGCAGTTTATCGGACAGGGCCTACAATGAGCAGTTCTTC. It encodes CASSLSDRAYNEQFF.

Worth noting for this clone: The junction departs from the called germline gene at one end, perhaps through a read error. The V gene is TRBV11-3, the J gene TRBJ2-1; D gene unclear. The CDR3 length is 11 residues. Germline CDR1 is SGHNT and CDR2 is YENEEA. CDR3: CASSSDNEQFF. The CDR3 DNA follows: TGTGCCAGCAGCTCCGACAATGAGCAGTTCTTC. Full variable domain (outside the CDR3, taken from reference TRBV11-3 and TRBJ2-1): EAGVVQSPRYKIIEKKQPVAFWCNPISGHNTLYWYLQNLGQGPELLIRYENEEAVDDSQLPKDRFSAERLKGVDSTLKIQPAELGDSAVYLCASSSDNEQFFGPGTRLTVL.

The chain recombines TRBV6-6 with TRBJ2-7; 7 bases agree with TRBD2. The J segment lost 11 bases and the V segment lost 2 bases, leaving 6 bases of the junction unmatched. The CDR3 totals 12 residues. In germline, CDR1 is MNHNY, CDR2 SVGAGI (reference sequence). CDR3 sequence (DNA): TGTGCCAGCAGTTACGGACTAGGTGACGAGTACTTC. Its translation: CASSYGLGDEYF.

The chain employs TRBV28 and TRBJ1-5; possible D gene TRBD1, 5 bases. Per the germline V gene, CDR1 is MDHEN and CDR2 is SYDVKM. The CDR3 extends over 14 amino acids. V gave up 7 bases and J gave up 4 bases, with 14 bases separating them. The CDR3, as DNA: TGTGCCAGCACCACCTGGGGGGATAATCAGCCCCAGCATTTT. Translation: CASTTWGDNQPQHF. Combining the CDR3 with reference TRBV28 and TRBJ1-5 gives the whole variable domain DVKVTQSSRYLVKRTGEKVFLECVQDMDHENMFWYRQDPGLGLRLIYFSYDVKMKEKGDIPEGYSVSREKKERFSLILESASTNQTSMYLCASTTWGDNQPQHFGDGTRLSIL.

The V gene is TRBV6-5, the J gene TRBJ2-1; perhaps TRBD2 as D (6 bases). The CDR3 extends over 15 amino acids. V lost 6 bases to trimming and J lost 6 bases, with 18 bases between them. Germline CDR1 reads MNHEY; CDR2 reads SVGAGI. The CDR3 DNA reads as TGTGCCAGCAGGGCGGAGGGAGCTTTCGGCAATGAGCAGTTCTTC. Translated: CASRAEGAFGNEQFF.

The rearrangement uses TRBV6-6 and TRBJ1-5, with unresolved D. V was clipped by 3 bases and J by 1 base, with 10 bases between them. Looked up from germline, CDR1 is MNHNY and CDR2 is SVGAGI (reference sequence). CDR3 length equals 15 residues. CDR3 sequence reads: CASSYLRRSNQPQHF. The DNA for the CDR3 is TGTGCCAGCAGTTATCTCCGGCGGAGCAATCAGCCCCAGCATTTT.

The CDR3 here is CATMEAAGREQFF. The CDR3 coding sequence is TGTGCCACCATGGAAGCCGCGGGTCGTGAGCAGTTCTTC. This sequence joins TRBV15 and TRBJ2-1, with D tentatively TRBD2 (5 bases). The CDR3 sequence is 13 residues long. Germline CDR1 LNHNV, CDR2 YYDKDF (reference sequence). Trimming removed 7 bases from V and 9 bases from J, with 16 bases in between.

This chain links TRBV2 with TRBJ2-7; 8 bases agree with TRBD1. V shed 6 bases, J shed 2 bases, and the junction held 6 bases outside the gene matches. Germline CDR1 reads SNHLY; CDR2 reads FYNNEI. The CDR3 sequence is 14 residues long. The CDR3 here is CASSKTGVTYEQYF. The CDR3 nucleotides read TGTGCCAGCAGCAAGACAGGGGTAACCTACGAGCAGTACTTC.

The J gene is TRBJ1-1, the V gene TRBV7-9; no clear D gene. Trimming pared 0 bases from V and 2 bases from J, leaving 10 bases between. The CDR3 consists of 15 residues. Per the germline V gene, CDR1 is SEHNR and CDR2 is FQNEAQ (reference sequence). CDR3 DNA: TGTGCCAGCAGCTTAGCGTCCGGTCCAAACACTGAAGCTTTCTTT. It encodes CASSLASGPNTEAFF.

This rearrangement joins TRBV7-3 to TRBJ2-3; 8 positions match TRBD2. Germline V CDR1 and CDR2: SGHTA, FQGTGA. Trimming at V came to 5 bases and at J to 1 base, leaving 2 bases not matched to a gene. CDR3 length equals 14 residues. In nucleotides, the CDR3 is TGTGCCAGCAGCAGCGGGGGCCGCACAGATACGCAGTATTTT. It yields the protein CASSSGGRTDTQYF.

This clone was counted once. The rearrangement joins TRBV7-2 to TRBJ1-1; a possible D gene is TRBD1 (5 bases). The CDR3 extends over 16 amino acids. Germline V gene lookup returns CDR1 SGHTA and CDR2 FQGNSA. V gave up 3 bases and J gave up 1 base, with 15 bases separating them. The CDR3 protein is CASSFWGRQGNTEAFF. The CDR3 DNA reads TGTGCCAGCAGCTTTTGGGGGAGGCAGGGGAACACTGAAGCTTTCTTT.

This clone has only one observation. The chain employs TRBV7-9 and TRBJ2-7, with 7 nucleotides matching TRBD1. CDR1 is SEHNR, CDR2 FQNEAQ, per germline (reference sequence). The CDR3 has 14 amino acids. Trimming cost V 4 bases and J 2 bases; bases outside gene matches: 5. The CDR3 coding sequence is TGTGCCAGCAGCTCGCCCGACAGGGCCTACGAGCAGTACTTC. Its protein product is CASSSPDRAYEQYF.